This TCR beta chain was recovered during a study of T cell responses to AZD1222 COVID-19 vaccine. Whole-study findings and limits: It was only 6 or 7 AZD1222 recipients who were seropositive at baseline.

As to this clone: Its antigen is still unknown.

With 0 bases removed from V and 5 bases from J, the gap between germline ends came to 15 bases. The CDR3 loop spans 15 amino acids. Germline CDR1 and CDR2: SGHRS and YFSETQ. Data came from immunoSEQ multiplex PCR; TCRdb stores just in-frame clones and leaves some out. The sample yields some 190,000 clones, 92% seen once. The clonotype was recovered from an adult who received the AZD1222 COVID-19 vaccine. This material consisted of peripheral blood, taken 28 days after the second AZD1222 dose. The chain employs TRBV5-1 and TRBJ2-7; D might be TRBD2 (5 bases). The DNA for the CDR3 is TGCGCCAGCAGCTTGGCACGGCCGGGGTCGGACGAGCAGTACTTC. Translated: CASSLARPGSDEQYF.